The entry that follows covers one TCR beta chain sequence. This specimen comes from a study of blood T cell repertoires in COVID-19. Turning to the study itself: The origin of the acute and convalescent COVID-19 samples was the United States, Italy and Spain. Sources were T cells, B-cell-depleted T cells, or PBMCs; the material itself was cDNA or gDNA.

This CDR3 spans 15 amino acids. V gave up 2 bases and J gave up 2 bases, with 9 bases separating them. CDR1 is PRHDT, CDR2 FYEKMQ, per germline (reference sequence). In the authors' workflow: Amplification of reference gene primers provided the estimated nucleated cell counts. Produced via immunoSEQ multiplex PCR; TCRdb's table is partial and in-frame only. V and J calls and clone size come straight from that table; D and trimming were deduced from the DNA. The table shows some 120,000 clones, with roughly four fifths occurring only once. The clonotype was recovered from a woman aged 50 to 60 with acute or convalescent COVID-19. This sequence joins TRBV13 and TRBJ2-2; possibly TRBD1 for D (5 bases). Sequenced material: peripheral blood. The CDR3 region is CASSLIQGNTGELFF. In DNA form, the CDR3 reads TGTGCCAGCAGCTTAATTCAGGGCAACACCGGGGAGCTGTTTTTT.